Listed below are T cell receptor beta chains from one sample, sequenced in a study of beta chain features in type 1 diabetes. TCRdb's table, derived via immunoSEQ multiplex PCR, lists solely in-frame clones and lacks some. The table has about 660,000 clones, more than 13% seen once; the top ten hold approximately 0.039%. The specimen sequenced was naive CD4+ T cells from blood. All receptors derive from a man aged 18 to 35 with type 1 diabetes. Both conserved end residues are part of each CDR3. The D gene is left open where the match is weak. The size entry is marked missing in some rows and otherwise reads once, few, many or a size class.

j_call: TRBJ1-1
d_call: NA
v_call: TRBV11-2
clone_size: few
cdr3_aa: CASSAWDIANTEAFF
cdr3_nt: TGTGCCAGCAGCGCATGGGACATCGCGAACACTGAAGCTTTCTTT

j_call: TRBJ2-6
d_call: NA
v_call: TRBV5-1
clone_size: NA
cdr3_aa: CASSLGSGANVLTF
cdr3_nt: TGCGCCAGCAGCTTGGGGTCTGGGGCCAACGTCCTGACTTTC

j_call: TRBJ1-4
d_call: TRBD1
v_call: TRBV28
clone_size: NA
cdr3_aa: CASSLMGQRYGEKLFF
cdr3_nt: TGTGCCAGCAGTTTAATGGGACAGAGGTACGGGGAAAAACTGTTTTTT

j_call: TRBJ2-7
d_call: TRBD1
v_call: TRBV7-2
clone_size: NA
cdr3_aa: CASSLGTGSYEQYF
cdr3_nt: TGTGCCAGCAGCTTAGGGACAGGCTCCTACGAGCAGTACTTC

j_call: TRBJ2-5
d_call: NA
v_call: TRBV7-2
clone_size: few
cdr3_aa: CASSLGWETQYF
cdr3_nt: TGTGCCAGCAGTCTAGGGTGGGAGACCCAGTACTTC

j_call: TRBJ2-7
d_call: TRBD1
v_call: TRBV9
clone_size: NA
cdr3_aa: CASSGDRYHEQYF
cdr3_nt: TGTGCCAGCAGCGGGGACAGGTACCACGAGCAGTACTTC

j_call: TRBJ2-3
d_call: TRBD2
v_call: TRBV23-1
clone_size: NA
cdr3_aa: CASRPRLAGGLCTDTQYF
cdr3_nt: TGCGCCAGCAGACCTCGACTAGCGGGGGGACTATGCACAGATACGCAGTATTTT

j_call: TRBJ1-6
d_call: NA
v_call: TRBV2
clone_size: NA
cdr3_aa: CASSERWRHLHF
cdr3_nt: TGTGCCAGCAGTGAAAGGTGGAGGCACCTCCACTTT

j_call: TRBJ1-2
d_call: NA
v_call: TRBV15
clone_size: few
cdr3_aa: CATSRDRRDGYTF
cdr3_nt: TGTGCCACCAGCAGAGATCGGCGAGATGGCTACACCTTC

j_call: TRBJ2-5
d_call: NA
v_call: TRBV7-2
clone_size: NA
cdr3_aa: CASRSTRRGRETQYF
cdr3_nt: TGTGCCAGCAGATCTACCCGTAGGGGGAGGGAGACCCAGTACTTC

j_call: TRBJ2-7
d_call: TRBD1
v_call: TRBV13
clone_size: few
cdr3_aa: CASSYRDRDEQYF
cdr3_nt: TGTGCCAGCAGCTACCGGGACAGGGACGAGCAGTACTTC

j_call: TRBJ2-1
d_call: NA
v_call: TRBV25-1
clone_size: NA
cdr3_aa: CASSKTEIYNEQFF
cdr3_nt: TGTGCCAGCAGCAAAACAGAGATCTACAATGAGCAGTTCTTC

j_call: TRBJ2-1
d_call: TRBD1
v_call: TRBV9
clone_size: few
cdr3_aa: CASSVVGQALYNEQFF
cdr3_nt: TGTGCCAGCAGCGTAGTCGGACAGGCCCTTTACAATGAGCAGTTCTTC

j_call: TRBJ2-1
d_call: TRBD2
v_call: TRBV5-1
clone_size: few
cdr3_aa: CASSQTSGRVSYNEQFF
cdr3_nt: TGCGCCAGCAGCCAGACTAGCGGGAGGGTGTCCTACAATGAGCAGTTCTTC

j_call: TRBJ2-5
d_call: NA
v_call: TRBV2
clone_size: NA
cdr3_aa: CASSDTGQETQYF
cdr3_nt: TGTGCCAGCAGTGATACAGGTCAAGAGACCCAGTACTTC

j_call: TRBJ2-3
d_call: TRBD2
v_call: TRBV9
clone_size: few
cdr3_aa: CASSIASGASTDTQYF
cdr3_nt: TGTGCCAGCAGCATAGCTAGCGGGGCGAGCACAGATACGCAGTATTTT

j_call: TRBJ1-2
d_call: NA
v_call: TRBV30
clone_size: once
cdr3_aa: CACSQGQGYTF
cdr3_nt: TGTGCCTGCTCCCAGGGGCAAGGCTACACCTTC

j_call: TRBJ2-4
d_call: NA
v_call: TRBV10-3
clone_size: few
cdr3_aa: CAISEETRAKNIQYF
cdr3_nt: TGTGCCATCAGTGAGGAAACGAGAGCCAAAAACATTCAGTACTTC

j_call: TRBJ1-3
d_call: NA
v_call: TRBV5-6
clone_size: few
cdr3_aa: CASSTDSSGNTIYF
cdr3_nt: TGTGCCAGCAGCACGGACAGCTCTGGAAACACCATATATTTT

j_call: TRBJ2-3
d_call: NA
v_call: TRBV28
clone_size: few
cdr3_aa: CASSPGALSTDTQYF
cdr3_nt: TGTGCCAGCAGTCCGGGAGCGCTTAGCACAGATACGCAGTATTTT

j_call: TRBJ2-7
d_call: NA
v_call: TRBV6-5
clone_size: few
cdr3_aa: CASIGNAYEQYF
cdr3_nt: TGTGCCAGCATCGGGAACGCCTACGAGCAGTACTTC

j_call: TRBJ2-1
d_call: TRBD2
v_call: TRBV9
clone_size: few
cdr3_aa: CASSARTSGINEQFF
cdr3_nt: TGTGCCAGCAGCGCACGGACTAGCGGGATCAATGAGCAGTTCTTC

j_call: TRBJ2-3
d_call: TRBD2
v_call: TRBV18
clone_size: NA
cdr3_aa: CASSPWSGRTDTQYF
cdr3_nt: TGTGCCAGCTCACCGTGGAGCGGGAGAACAGATACGCAGTATTTT

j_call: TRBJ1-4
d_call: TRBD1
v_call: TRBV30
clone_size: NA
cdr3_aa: CAWSADREDEKLFF
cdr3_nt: TGTGCCTGGAGTGCGGACAGGGAAGATGAAAAACTGTTTTTT

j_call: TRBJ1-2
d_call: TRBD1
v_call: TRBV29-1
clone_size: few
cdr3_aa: CSVFDRGYGYTF
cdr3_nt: TGCAGCGTTTTCGACAGGGGCTATGGCTACACCTTC

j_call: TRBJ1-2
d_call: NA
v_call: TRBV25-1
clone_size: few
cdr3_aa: CASSGQGVYGYTF
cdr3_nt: TGTGCCAGCAGTGGCCAGGGCGTCTATGGCTACACCTTC

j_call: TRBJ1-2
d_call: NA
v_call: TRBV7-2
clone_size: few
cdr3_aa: CASSLSQGNGYTF
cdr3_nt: TGTGCCAGCAGCTTGTCACAGGGTAATGGCTACACCTTC

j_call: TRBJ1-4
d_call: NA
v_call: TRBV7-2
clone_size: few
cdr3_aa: CASSLDRRGEKLFF
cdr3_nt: TGTGCCAGCAGCCTAGACAGGCGCGGTGAAAAACTGTTTTTT

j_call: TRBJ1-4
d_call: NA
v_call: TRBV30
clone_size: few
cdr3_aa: CAWTRTGKLFF
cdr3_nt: TGTGCCTGGACCCGGACGGGAAAACTGTTTTTT

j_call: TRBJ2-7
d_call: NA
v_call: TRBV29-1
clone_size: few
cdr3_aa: CSVNTRQPYEQYF
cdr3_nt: TGCAGCGTAAACACCCGACAGCCCTACGAGCAGTACTTC

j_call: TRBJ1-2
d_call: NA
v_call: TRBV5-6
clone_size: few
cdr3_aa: CASSLLMVAGYTF
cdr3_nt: TGTGCCAGCAGCCTCTTGATGGTTGCTGGCTACACCTTC

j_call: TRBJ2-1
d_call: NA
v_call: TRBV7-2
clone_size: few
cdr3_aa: CASSLWLEGEQFF
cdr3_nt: TGTGCCAGCAGCTTATGGCTTGAGGGTGAGCAGTTCTTC

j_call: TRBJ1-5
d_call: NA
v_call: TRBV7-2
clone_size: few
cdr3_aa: CASSLANTGWDQPQHF
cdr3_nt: TGTGCCAGCAGCTTAGCCAACACGGGGTGGGATCAGCCCCAGCATTTT

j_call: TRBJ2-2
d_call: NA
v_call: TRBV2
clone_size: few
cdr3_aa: CASSNSGTGELFF
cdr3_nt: TGTGCCAGCAGTAATAGCGGCACCGGGGAGCTGTTTTTT

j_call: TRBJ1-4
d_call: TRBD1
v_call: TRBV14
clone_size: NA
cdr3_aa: CASSRGQGNNEKLFF
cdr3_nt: TGTGCCAGCAGCCGGGGACAGGGAAACAATGAAAAACTGTTTTTT

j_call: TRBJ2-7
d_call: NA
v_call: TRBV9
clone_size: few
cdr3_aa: CASSVGAFSYEQYF
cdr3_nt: TGTGCCAGCAGCGTAGGAGCGTTCTCCTACGAGCAGTACTTC

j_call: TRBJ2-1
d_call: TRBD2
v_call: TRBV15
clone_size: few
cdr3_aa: CATSRGTSGIHNEQFF
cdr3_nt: TGTGCCACCAGCAGAGGGACTAGCGGGATTCACAATGAGCAGTTCTTC

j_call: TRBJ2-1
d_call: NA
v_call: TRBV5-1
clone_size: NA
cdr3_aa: CASSLELGGEQFF
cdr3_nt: TGCGCCAGCAGCTTGGAACTTGGGGGAGAGCAGTTCTTC

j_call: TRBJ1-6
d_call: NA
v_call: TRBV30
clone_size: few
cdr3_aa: CAWSNTVFHSPLHF
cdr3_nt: TGTGCCTGGAGTAACACGGTGTTTCATTCACCCCTCCACTTT

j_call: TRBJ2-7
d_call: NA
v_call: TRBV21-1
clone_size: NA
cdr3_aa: CASSKKSCRGSPTAYEQYF
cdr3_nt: TGTGCCAGCAGCAAAAAAAGTTGCCGAGGTAGCCCAACCGCCTACGAGCAGTACTTC